This T cell receptor beta chain is from a study of T-cell memory formation after mild COVID-19. Study-wide results and limits: A second wave of clones peaked on day 37, and their SARS-CoV-2 specificity went unconfirmed.

TCRdb used MiXCR to reprocess the 5' RACE reads, holding one entry per CDR3 protein. The sample lists just over 50,000 distinct CDR3 sequences, approximately 9% occurring once. V was pared by 6 bases and J by 0 bases, with 11 bases of the junction left unmatched. This CDR3 has 16 amino acids. Germline-derived CDR1 and CDR2 are SGHDN and FVKESK. Points on this clonotype: Its target is not known.

The sample comprised PBMCs or a T cell subset sorted from them (not recorded which). This clonotype was sampled from an adult woman who had mild COVID-19 (a few samples of this study predate the infection). Cell type and time point are not known. The genes are TRBV14 and TRBJ2-7, with 7 bases that match TRBD2. Written as DNA, the CDR3 is TGTGCCAGCAGTCGCAGGCGGGGGAGCGGCTCCTACGAGCAGTACTTC. It codes for CASSRRRGSGSYEQYF.